A selection of T cell receptor beta chains follows, all from one sample in a study of neoadjuvant anti-PD-1 for oral cavity cancer. Sequencing used immunoSEQ multiplex PCR; TCRdb keeps in-frame clones, though not all of them. The sample lists fewer than 20,000 clones; about 69% were seen once. Sample: PBMCs, taken before nivolumab (anti-PD-1) treatment. These receptors all stem from a person between 40 and 79 years old with oral cavity squamous cell carcinoma. CDR3s include the opening cysteine and the closing phenylalanine or tryptophan. The D gene is left open where the match is weak. The listing skips clone size in some rows; elsewhere it reads once, few, many or a size class.

D	V	J	size	CDR3	DNA
TRBD1	TRBV2	TRBJ2-7	NA	CASSEKLGGQAYSYEQYF	TGTGCCAGCAGTGAAAAGTTGGGGGGACAGGCGTACTCCTACGAGCAGTACTTC
TRBD2	TRBV27	TRBJ2-5	once	CASRRGRASVWETQYF	TGTGCCAGCAGACGGGGGAGGGCCTCAGTTTGGGAGACCCAGTACTTC
NA	TRBV19	TRBJ1-2	NA	CATPKGAYGYTF	TGTGCCACTCCAAAGGGAGCCTATGGCTACACCTTC
NA	TRBV2	TRBJ2-7	large	CASSGAGNYEQYF	TGTGCCAGCAGTGGGGCAGGGAACTACGAGCAGTACTTC
NA	TRBV6-1	TRBJ1-3	NA	CASSEGLNTIYF	TGTGCCAGCAGTGAAGGATTAAACACCATATATTTT
NA	TRBV7-9	TRBJ2-7	few	CASSWGENEQYF	TGTGCCAGCAGCTGGGGAGAAAACGAGCAGTACTTC
NA	TRBV2	TRBJ1-4	NA	CASSETPTNEKLFF	TGTGCCAGCAGTGAGACACCAACTAATGAAAAACTGTTTTTT
TRBD2	TRBV5-3	TRBJ2-2	NA	CARSFYGRGTGELFF	TGTGCCAGAAGCTTTTACGGGAGGGGTACCGGGGAGCTGTTTTTT
NA	TRBV4-2	TRBJ2-2	NA	CASSWGSRPEELFF	TGTGCCAGCAGCTGGGGCAGTCGGCCCGAGGAGCTGTTTTTT
NA	TRBV5-4	TRBJ2-5	NA	CASSLGLGGETQYF	TGTGCCAGCAGCTTGGGGCTAGGGGGAGAGACCCAGTACTTC
TRBD1	TRBV27	TRBJ2-4	NA	CASSSTGEDIQYF	TGTGCCAGCAGCTCGACAGGGGAGGACATTCAGTACTTC
NA	TRBV6-1	TRBJ1-4	NA	CASSPTRNEKLFF	TGTGCCAGCAGTCCAACACGGAATGAAAAACTGTTTTTT
NA	TRBV19	TRBJ1-4	NA	CASSPTATNEKLFF	TGTGCCAGTAGCCCGACGGCGACTAATGAAAAACTGTTTTTT
TRBD2	TRBV2	TRBJ2-5	NA	CASSEARFVSGTSSQETQYF	TGTGCCAGCAGTGAAGCGCGGTTTGTTAGCGGGACCTCCTCCCAGGAGACCCAGTACTTC
NA	TRBV10-3	TRBJ1-2	NA	CAISDSGGREGGYTF	TGTGCCATCAGTGATTCCGGGGGGCGGGAAGGAGGCTACACCTTC
TRBD2	TRBV11-2	TRBJ2-7	NA	CASSLSSGRYEQYF	TGTGCCAGCAGCTTAAGTAGCGGGAGGTACGAGCAGTACTTC
TRBD2	TRBV11-2	TRBJ2-7	NA	CASSPRWTSDSSYEQYF	TGTGCCAGCAGCCCCCGGTGGACTAGCGACTCCTCCTACGAGCAGTACTTC
NA	TRBV25-1	TRBJ2-1	NA	CASSGQLSAYNEQFF	TGTGCCAGCAGTGGACAGCTATCCGCCTACAATGAGCAGTTCTTC
NA	TRBV10-1	TRBJ2-3	NA	CASSESILYTQYF	TGCGCCAGCAGTGAGTCGATTCTGTATACGCAGTATTTT
NA	TRBV30	TRBJ1-5	NA	CAWSGQHNQPQHF	TGTGCCTGGAGTGGGCAGCACAATCAGCCCCAGCATTTT
TRBD1	TRBV4-2	TRBJ1-2	NA	CASSPGQGNYGYTF	TGTGCCAGCAGCCCAGGACAGGGGAACTATGGCTACACCTTC
NA	TRBV5-1	TRBJ2-1	NA	CASSSSGHEQFF	TGCGCCAGCAGCTCCTCGGGCCATGAGCAGTTCTTC
TRBD1	TRBV6-1	TRBJ1-3	NA	CASSERQGSSGNTIYF	TGTGCCAGCAGTGAAAGACAGGGTAGCTCTGGAAACACCATATATTTT
NA	TRBV30	TRBJ2-7	once	CAAGAFPFYEQYF	TGTGCCGCCGGGGCCTTCCCCTTCTACGAGCAGTACTTC
NA	TRBV19	TRBJ1-1	NA	CASLGGRENTEAFF	TGTGCCAGTTTAGGTGGCAGAGAGAACACTGAAGCTTTCTTT
TRBD2	TRBV9	TRBJ2-2	few	CASSDVSGTTGELFF	TGTGCCAGCAGCGACGTAAGCGGGACGACCGGGGAGCTGTTTTTT
NA	TRBV11-2	TRBJ1-1	few	CASSPSGPRDVNTEAFF	TGTGCCAGCAGCCCGTCGGGGCCACGGGACGTGAACACTGAAGCTTTCTTT
TRBD1	TRBV6-5	TRBJ1-1	NA	CASSYTQGAATEAFF	TGTGCCAGCAGTTACACACAGGGGGCCGCGACTGAAGCTTTCTTT
NA	TRBV4-1	TRBJ2-1	once	CASSQVGQMHNEQFF	TGCGCCAGCAGCCAGGTCGGACAGATGCATAATGAGCAGTTCTTC
NA	TRBV2	TRBJ2-5	NA	CASKLEGETQYF	TGTGCCAGCAAGTTGGAGGGAGAGACCCAGTACTTC
NA	TRBV2	TRBJ1-5	once	CASSRTRGVFGNQPQHF	TGTGCCAGCAGTAGGACACGGGGGGTGTTCGGCAATCAGCCCCAGCATTTT
NA	TRBV19	TRBJ2-6	NA	CASETSGANVLTF	TGTGCCAGTGAGACCTCTGGGGCCAACGTCCTGACTTTC
NA	TRBV13	TRBJ1-1	NA	CASRTNSEAFF	TGTGCCAGCAGGACTAATTCTGAAGCTTTCTTT
NA	TRBV11-1	TRBJ1-1	NA	CASSFDSPNTEAFF	TGTGCCAGCAGCTTCGACAGCCCGAACACTGAAGCTTTCTTT
NA	TRBV7-7	TRBJ2-7	NA	CASPKGGLTYEQYF	TGTGCTAGCCCGAAGGGCGGGTTGACCTACGAGCAGTACTTC
NA	TRBV5-1	TRBJ2-6	NA	CASSLLPGPFSGANVLTF	TGCGCCAGCAGCTTGCTTCCGGGACCTTTCTCTGGGGCCAACGTCCTGACTTTC
TRBD1	TRBV9	TRBJ1-1	NA	CASSLGDRSTEAFF	TGTGCCAGCAGCCTAGGGGACAGGTCCACTGAAGCTTTCTTT
TRBD2	TRBV10-2	TRBJ2-7	few	CASSDRGGNYEQYF	TGCGCCAGCAGTGATCGGGGAGGGAACTACGAGCAGTACTTC
TRBD1	TRBV28	TRBJ1-4	NA	CASSPTGGLNEKLFF	TGTGCCAGCAGTCCGACAGGGGGGCTTAATGAAAAACTGTTTTTT
TRBD1	TRBV2	TRBJ1-1	NA	CASSADRGRAEAFF	TGTGCCAGCAGTGCAGACAGGGGAAGGGCTGAAGCTTTCTTT
TRBD1	TRBV29-1	TRBJ2-7	NA	CSAGTASYEQYF	TGCAGCGCCGGGACAGCATCCTACGAGCAGTACTTC
TRBD2	TRBV6-5	TRBJ2-3	NA	CASSNTPFSGRTQYF	TGTGCCAGCAGCAACACGCCTTTTAGCGGGAGGACGCAGTATTTT
TRBD2	TRBV30	TRBJ2-7	NA	CAWRGLGHYEQYF	TGTGCCTGGAGAGGACTAGGGCACTACGAGCAGTACTTC
NA	TRBV4-1	TRBJ2-5	NA	CASSQGPSGETQYF	TGCGCCAGCAGCCAAGGCCCCTCGGGGGAGACCCAGTACTTC
NA	TRBV6-5	TRBJ2-7	NA	CASSYARTASYEQYF	TGTGCCAGCAGTTACGCGAGGACTGCCTCCTACGAGCAGTACTTC
NA	TRBV5-1	TRBJ2-3	NA	CASSVRGIASDTQYF	TGCGCCAGCAGCGTCCGGGGGATAGCCTCAGATACGCAGTATTTT
TRBD1	TRBV2	TRBJ1-1	NA	CASTGQEMNTEAFF	TGTGCCAGCACGGGACAGGAGATGAACACTGAAGCTTTCTTT
NA	TRBV14	TRBJ2-3	few	CASSPSLNTDTQYF	TGTGCCAGCAGCCCTTCCCTCAATACAGATACGCAGTATTTT
NA	TRBV6-5	TRBJ1-4	NA	CASSYMRTNEKLFF	TGTGCCAGCAGTTACATGCGGACTAATGAAAAACTGTTTTTT
NA	TRBV5-6	TRBJ1-5	NA	CASSASRVLQPQHF	TGTGCCAGCAGCGCGTCCAGGGTGCTTCAGCCCCAGCATTTT
NA	TRBV5-8	TRBJ2-1	NA	CASSLRDFSSYNEQFF	TGTGCCAGCAGCTTACGGGACTTCAGCTCCTACAATGAGCAGTTCTTC
NA	TRBV5-4	TRBJ2-2	NA	CASSFTSNTGELFF	TGTGCCAGCAGCTTTACAAGTAACACCGGGGAGCTGTTTTTT